This T cell receptor beta chain was profiled in a study of blood T cell repertoires in COVID-19. Study overall: There were acute and convalescent COVID-19 samples, and they came from the United States, Italy and Spain. Sources were T cells, B-cell-depleted T cells, or PBMCs; the material itself was cDNA or gDNA.

The trim removed 1 base at V and 7 bases at J, leaving 9 bases unmatched. This CDR3 is built from 16 residues. Germline V gene sequence: CDR1 LGHDT, CDR2 YNNKEL (reference sequence). Original data processing: It was from reference gene primer amplification that nucleated cell counts were estimated. The table came from immunoSEQ multiplex PCR; TCRdb's copy has only in-frame clones and leaves some out. V, J and clone size reflect that table, while D and trimming were determined from the DNA. The table has approximately 130,000 clones, around 88% seen once; the top ten hold 15% to 20%. The chain is built from TRBV3-1 (or the pseudogene TRBV3-2) and TRBJ2-1, with 8 bases lining up with TRBD2. Sequences were obtained from peripheral blood. The receptor was derived from a woman between 45 and 60 years old who had recovered from COVID-19. CDR3 nucleotides: TGTGCCAGCAGCCAAGGAACGAGCGGGGGACAAAATGAGCAGTTCTTC. This sequence encodes CASSQGTSGGQNEQFF.